Below, 11 T cell receptor beta chains from the same sample are listed, as sequenced in a study of shared clonotypes between healthy human individuals. Profiled with immunoSEQ multiplex PCR; TCRdb holds only in-frame clones, not every one. This sample carries nearly 750,000 clones, approximately 72% of them seen once, and the ten largest clones take about 1.8%. The sample taken for sequencing was memory CD4+ T cells sorted from blood. Subset of the sample: CD45RA-negative fraction. The source is a woman aged 25 to 39 in good health.

The genes are TRBV18 and TRBJ1-1; D is ambiguous. V lost 4 bases and J lost 8, with 23 bases in between. The CDR3 has 16 residues. CDR1 and CDR2 from the germline V gene are KGHSH and LQKENI. The CDR3: CASSREVGSGLVEAFF. Here the CDR3 DNA reads TGTGCCAGCTCACGGGAAGTTGGTTCGGGCTTAGTAGAAGCTTTCTTT.

A note on this clone: Other DNA sequences from this sample encode an identical CDR3 as well. The chain is built from TRBV5-1 and TRBJ2-1; D gene uncertain. With 4 bases removed from V and 1 base from J, the gap between germline ends came to 12 bases. CDR1 and CDR2 (germline): SGHRS, YFSETQ. The CDR3 loop spans 15 amino acids. The CDR3 loop reads CASSPDTSSYNEQFF. The CDR3 DNA sequence: TGCGCCAGCAGCCCTGACACCAGTTCCTACAATGAGCAGTTCTTC.

The J gene is TRBJ1-1, the V gene TRBV11-2; D is uncertain. The CDR3 covers 13 residues. V was pared by 3 bases and J by 1 base, with 6 bases between. Germline V gene lookup returns CDR1 SGHAT and CDR2 FQNNGV. Here the CDR3 DNA reads TGTGCCAGCAGCTTTTACACGAACACTGAAGCTTTCTTT. Protein product: CASSFYTNTEAFF.

This rearrangement joins TRBV7-2 to TRBJ2-6; a possible D gene is TRBD2 (6 bases). The V end lost 0 bases, the J end lost 1 base, and 7 bases lay between the germline ends. This CDR3 comprises 16 residues. Germline V lookup: CDR1 SGHTA, CDR2 FQGNSA. The CDR3, as DNA: TGTGCCAGCAGCTTAGCGGGGGGATCTGGGGCCAACGTCCTGACTTTC. Its protein is CASSLAGGSGANVLTF.

A note on this clone: Given a much more abundant clone one base away, this may be a read error. The same CDR3 is also encoded by other DNA sequences in this sample. The rearrangement links TRBV19 to TRBJ2-3; 9 nucleotides align to TRBD2. There are 13 residues in the CDR3. Trimming removed 4 bases from V and 6 bases from J; junction bases left unmatched: 2. Looked up from germline, CDR1 is LNHDA and CDR2 is SQIVND (reference sequence). The CDR3 is CASSTGLADTQYF. In DNA, the CDR3 is TGTGCCAGTAGTACCGGACTAGCGGATACGCAGTATTTT. Together with reference TRBV19 and TRBJ2-3, the CDR3 gives the full variable domain: DGGITQSPKYLFRKEGQNVTLSCEQNLNHDAMYWYRQDPGQGLRLIYYSQIVNDFQKGDIAEGYSVSREKKESFPLTVTSAQKNPTAFYLCASSTGLADTQYFGPGTRLTVL.

V gene TRBV4-1 combines with J gene TRBJ1-1; no clear D gene. Trimming removed 1 base at V and 5 bases at J, with 17 bases between. The CDR3 loop spans 16 amino acids. Germline V gene sequence: CDR1 MGHRA, CDR2 YSYEKL. The CDR3 here is CASSQVNLGFYTEAFF. Written as DNA, the CDR3 is TGCGCCAGCAGCCAAGTCAACCTGGGTTTTTATACTGAAGCTTTCTTT.

The rearrangement uses TRBV18 and TRBJ1-1; D possibly corresponds to TRBD1 (6 bases). Germline lookup yields CDR1 KGHSH and CDR2 LQKENI. CDR3 length: 16 residues. With 3 bases removed from V and 0 bases from J, the gap between germline ends came to 14 bases. Here the CDR3 reads CASSPRTVDMNTEAFF. The CDR3 DNA is TGTGCCAGCTCACCCCGGACAGTGGACATGAACACTGAAGCTTTCTTT.

This clone was observed a single time. The chain joins TRBV18 to TRBJ2-5; D is tentatively TRBD1 or TRBD2 (5 bases each). CDR1 KGHSH and CDR2 LQKENI come from the germline V gene. The CDR3 is made up of 15 amino acids. V gave up 2 bases and J gave up 5 bases, with 15 bases separating them. CDR3 in DNA: TGTGCCAGCTCACCATACGAGGGGTTTGGGGAGACCCAGTACTTC. The encoded protein is CASSPYEGFGETQYF.

The chain is built from TRBV5-4 and TRBJ2-3; D gene uncertain. V lost 1 base and J 7 bases, leaving 13 bases between the germline ends. The CDR3 runs to 14 residues. Germline CDR1 reads SGHNT; CDR2 reads YYREEE (reference sequence). CDR3 residues: CASSLSKWRNTQYF. The CDR3 bases are TGTGCCAGCAGCTTGAGTAAATGGCGGAATACGCAGTATTTT.

This clone was observed a handful of times. V gene TRBV5-1 combines with J gene TRBJ1-4; the D is unclear. The CDR3 is 14 residues long. V lost 7 bases to trimming and J lost 7 bases, with 17 bases between them. Germline loops: CDR1 SGHRS, CDR2 YFSETQ. CDR3 DNA sequence: TGCGCCAGCCGACCCGGGTGGGGTAGTGAAAAACTGTTTTTT. Amino acids: CASRPGWGSEKLFF. Full variable domain (rest looked up from reference TRBV5-1 and TRBJ1-4): KAGVTQTPRYLIKTRGQQVTLSCSPISGHRSVSWYQQTPGQGLQFLFEYFSETQRNKGNFPGRFSGRQFSNSRSEMNVSTLELGDSALYLCASRPGWGSEKLFFGSGTQLSVL.

This chain joins TRBV6-1 and TRBJ1-2; TRBD1 aligns across 7 bases. V lost 2 bases to trimming and J lost 3 bases; unmatched junction nucleotides: 6. The germline V gene has CDR1 MNHNS and CDR2 SASEGT. The CDR3 extends over 15 amino acids. The CDR3 DNA sequence: TGTGCCAGCAGTGAACCAGGACAGGCGGACTATGGCTACACCTTC. This translates into CASSEPGQADYGYTF.